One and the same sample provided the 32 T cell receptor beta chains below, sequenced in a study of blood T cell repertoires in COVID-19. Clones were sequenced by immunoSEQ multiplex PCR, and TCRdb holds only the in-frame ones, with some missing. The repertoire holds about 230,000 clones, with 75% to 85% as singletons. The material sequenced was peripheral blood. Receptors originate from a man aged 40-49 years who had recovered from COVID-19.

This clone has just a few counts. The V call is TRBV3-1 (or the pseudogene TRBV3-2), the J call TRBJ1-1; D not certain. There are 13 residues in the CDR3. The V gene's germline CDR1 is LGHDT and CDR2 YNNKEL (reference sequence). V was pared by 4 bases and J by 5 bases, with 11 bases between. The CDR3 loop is CASSRTPSTEAFF. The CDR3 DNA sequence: TGTGCCAGCAGCCGAACTCCCTCTACTGAAGCTTTCTTT.

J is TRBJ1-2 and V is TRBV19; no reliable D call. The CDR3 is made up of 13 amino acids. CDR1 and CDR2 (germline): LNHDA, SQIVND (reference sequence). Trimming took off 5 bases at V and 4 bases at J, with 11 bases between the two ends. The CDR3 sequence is CASSGSSSYGYTF. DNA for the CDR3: TGTGCCAGTAGTGGCTCTAGTAGCTATGGCTACACCTTC.

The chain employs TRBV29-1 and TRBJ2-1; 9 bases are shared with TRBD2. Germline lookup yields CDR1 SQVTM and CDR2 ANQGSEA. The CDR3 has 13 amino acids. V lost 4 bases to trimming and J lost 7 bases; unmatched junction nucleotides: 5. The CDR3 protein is CSVVAGGLNEQFF. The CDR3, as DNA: TGCAGCGTTGTTGCGGGGGGGCTAAATGAGCAGTTCTTC.

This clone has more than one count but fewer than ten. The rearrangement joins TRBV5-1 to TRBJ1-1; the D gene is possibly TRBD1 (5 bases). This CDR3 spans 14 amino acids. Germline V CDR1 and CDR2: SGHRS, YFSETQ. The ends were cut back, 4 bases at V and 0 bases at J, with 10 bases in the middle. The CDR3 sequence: CASSNGGMNTEAFF. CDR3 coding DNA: TGCGCCAGCAGCAACGGGGGGATGAACACTGAAGCTTTCTTT.

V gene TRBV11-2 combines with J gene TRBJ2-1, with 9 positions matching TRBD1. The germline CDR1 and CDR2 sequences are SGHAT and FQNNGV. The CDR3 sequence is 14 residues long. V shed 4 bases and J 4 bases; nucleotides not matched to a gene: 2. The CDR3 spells CASSSGTGYNEQFF. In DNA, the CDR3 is TGTGCCAGCAGCTCCGGGACAGGGTACAATGAGCAGTTCTTC.

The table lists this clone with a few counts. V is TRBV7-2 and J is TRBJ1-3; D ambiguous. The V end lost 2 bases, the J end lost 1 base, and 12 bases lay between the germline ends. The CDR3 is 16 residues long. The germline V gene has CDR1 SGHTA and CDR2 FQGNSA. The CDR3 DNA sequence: TGTGCCAGCAGCTTATGGCAACCTAGATCTGGAAACACCATATATTTT. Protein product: CASSLWQPRSGNTIYF.

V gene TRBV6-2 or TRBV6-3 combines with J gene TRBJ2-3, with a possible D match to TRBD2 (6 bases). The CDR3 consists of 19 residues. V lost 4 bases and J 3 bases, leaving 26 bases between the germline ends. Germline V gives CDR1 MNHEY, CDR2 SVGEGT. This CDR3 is CASSLSDLLAVDQTDTQYF. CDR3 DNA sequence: TGTGCCAGCAGTTTATCCGACCTATTAGCGGTGGACCAAACAGATACGCAGTATTTT.

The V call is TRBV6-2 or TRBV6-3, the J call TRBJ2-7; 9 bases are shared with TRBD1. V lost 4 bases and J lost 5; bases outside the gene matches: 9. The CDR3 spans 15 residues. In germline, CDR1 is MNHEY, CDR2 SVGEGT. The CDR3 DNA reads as TGTGCCAGCAGTTCCGCCGGGACAGGGCGGAACGAGCAGTACTTC. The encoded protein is CASSSAGTGRNEQYF.

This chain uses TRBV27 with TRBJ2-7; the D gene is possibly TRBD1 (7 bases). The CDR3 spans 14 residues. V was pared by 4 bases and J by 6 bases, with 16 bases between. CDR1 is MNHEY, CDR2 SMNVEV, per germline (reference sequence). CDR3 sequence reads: CASSSGRGVGEQYF. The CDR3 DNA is TGTGCCAGCAGTTCTGGCAGGGGGGTAGGCGAGCAGTACTTC.

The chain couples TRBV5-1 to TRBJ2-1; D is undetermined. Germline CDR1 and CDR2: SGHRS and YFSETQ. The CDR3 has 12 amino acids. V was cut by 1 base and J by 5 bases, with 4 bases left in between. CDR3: CASSLNNNEQFF. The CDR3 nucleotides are TGCGCCAGCAGCTTGAACAACAATGAGCAGTTCTTC.

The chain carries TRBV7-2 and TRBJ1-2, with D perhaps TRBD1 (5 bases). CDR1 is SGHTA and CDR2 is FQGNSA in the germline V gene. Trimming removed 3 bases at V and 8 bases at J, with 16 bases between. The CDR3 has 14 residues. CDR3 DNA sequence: TGTGCCAGCAGCTTCCCCCCAGGGCAAGGGGGCTACACCTTC. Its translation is CASSFPPGQGGYTF.

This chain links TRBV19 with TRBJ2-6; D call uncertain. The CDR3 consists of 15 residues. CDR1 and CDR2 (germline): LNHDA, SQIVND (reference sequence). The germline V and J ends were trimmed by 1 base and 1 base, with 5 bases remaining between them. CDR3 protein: CASSIAHSGANVLTF. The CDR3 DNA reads TGTGCCAGTAGTATAGCCCATTCTGGGGCCAACGTCCTGACTTTC.

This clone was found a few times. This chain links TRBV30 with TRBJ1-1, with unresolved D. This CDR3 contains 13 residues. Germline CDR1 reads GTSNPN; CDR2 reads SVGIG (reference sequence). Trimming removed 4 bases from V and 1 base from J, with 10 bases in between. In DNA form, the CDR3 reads TGTGCCTGGAAGCTACAGCAGAACACTGAAGCTTTCTTT. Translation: CAWKLQQNTEAFF.

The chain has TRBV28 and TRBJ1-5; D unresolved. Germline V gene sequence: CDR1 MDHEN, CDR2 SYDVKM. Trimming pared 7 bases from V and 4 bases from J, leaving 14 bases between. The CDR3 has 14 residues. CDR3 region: CASIPTGFNQPQHF. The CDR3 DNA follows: TGTGCCAGCATTCCTACGGGTTTTAATCAGCCCCAGCATTTT.

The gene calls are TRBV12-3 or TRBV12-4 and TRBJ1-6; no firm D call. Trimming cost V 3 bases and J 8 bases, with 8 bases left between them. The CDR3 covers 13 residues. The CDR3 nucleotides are TGTGCCAGCAGTTTCGATACAGATTCACCCCTCCACTTT. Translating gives CASSFDTDSPLHF.

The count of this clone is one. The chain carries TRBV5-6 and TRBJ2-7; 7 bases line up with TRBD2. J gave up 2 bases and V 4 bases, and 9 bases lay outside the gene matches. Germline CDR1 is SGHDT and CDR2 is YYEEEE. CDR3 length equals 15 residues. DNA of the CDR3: TGTGCCAGCAGCCGCGGCGGGGGTCCCCCCTACGAGCAGTACTTC. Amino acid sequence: CASSRGGGPPYEQYF.

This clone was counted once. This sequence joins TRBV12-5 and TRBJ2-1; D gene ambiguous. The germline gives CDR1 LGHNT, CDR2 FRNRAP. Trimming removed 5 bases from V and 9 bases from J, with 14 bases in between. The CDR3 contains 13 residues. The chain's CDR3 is CASGPKLLPEQFF. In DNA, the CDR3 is TGTGCTAGTGGTCCCAAGCTGCTTCCTGAGCAGTTCTTC.

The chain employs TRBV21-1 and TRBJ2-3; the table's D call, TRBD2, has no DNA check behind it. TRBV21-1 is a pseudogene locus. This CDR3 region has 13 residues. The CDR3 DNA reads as TGTGCCAGCAGCAAAGTCGGGGACTACCAACAGTATTTT. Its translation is CASSKVGDYQQYF.

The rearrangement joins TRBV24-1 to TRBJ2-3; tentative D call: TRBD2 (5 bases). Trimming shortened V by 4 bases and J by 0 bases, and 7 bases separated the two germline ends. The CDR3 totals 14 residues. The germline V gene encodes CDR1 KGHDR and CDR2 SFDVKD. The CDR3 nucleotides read TGTGCCACCAGTGACCCGGGGAGCACAGATACGCAGTATTTT. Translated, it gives CATSDPGSTDTQYF.

In nucleotides, the CDR3 is TGTGCCAGCTCTTGGGGCCCACAATCCCCTGACTACGAGCAGTACTTC. This gives the protein CASSWGPQSPDYEQYF. This sequence joins TRBV18 and TRBJ2-7; D is possibly TRBD1 (5 bases). The CDR3 totals 16 residues. Germline CDR1 KGHSH, CDR2 LQKENI. Trimming took off 6 bases at V and 3 bases at J, with 21 bases between the two ends.

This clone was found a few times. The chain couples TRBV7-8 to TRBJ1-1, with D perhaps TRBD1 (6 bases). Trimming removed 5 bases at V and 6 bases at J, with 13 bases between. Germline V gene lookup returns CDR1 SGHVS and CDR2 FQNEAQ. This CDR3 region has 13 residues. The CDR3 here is CASSPGGRPEAFF. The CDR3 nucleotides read TGTGCCAGCAGCCCCGGGGGGCGACCTGAAGCTTTCTTT.

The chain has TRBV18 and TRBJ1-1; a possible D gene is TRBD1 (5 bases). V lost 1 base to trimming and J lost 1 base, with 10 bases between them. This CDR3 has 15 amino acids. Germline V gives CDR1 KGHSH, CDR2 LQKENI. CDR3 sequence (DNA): TGTGCCAGCTCACCACTTCAGACAGCGAACACTGAAGCTTTCTTT. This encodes CASSPLQTANTEAFF.

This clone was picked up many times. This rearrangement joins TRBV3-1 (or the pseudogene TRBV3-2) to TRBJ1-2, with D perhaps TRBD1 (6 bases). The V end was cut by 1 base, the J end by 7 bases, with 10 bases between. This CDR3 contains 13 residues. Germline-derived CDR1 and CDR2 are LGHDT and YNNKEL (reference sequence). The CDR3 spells CASSQGQAAGYTF. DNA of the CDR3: TGTGCCAGCAGCCAAGGACAGGCTGCTGGCTACACCTTC.

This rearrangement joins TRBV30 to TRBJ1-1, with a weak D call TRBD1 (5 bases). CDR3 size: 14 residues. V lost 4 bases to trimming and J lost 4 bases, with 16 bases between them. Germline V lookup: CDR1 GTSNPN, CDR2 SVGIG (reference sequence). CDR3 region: CAWNPWGGGTEAFF. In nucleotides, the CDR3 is TGTGCCTGGAACCCCTGGGGGGGTGGCACTGAAGCTTTCTTT.

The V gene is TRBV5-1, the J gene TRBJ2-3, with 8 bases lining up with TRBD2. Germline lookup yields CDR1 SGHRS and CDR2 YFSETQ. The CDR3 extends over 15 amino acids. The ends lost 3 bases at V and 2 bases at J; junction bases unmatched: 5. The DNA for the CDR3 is TGCGCCAGCAGCTCGAGGACTAGCCTCACAGATACGCAGTATTTT. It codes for CASSSRTSLTDTQYF. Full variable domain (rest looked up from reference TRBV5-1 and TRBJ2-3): KAGVTQTPRYLIKTRGQQVTLSCSPISGHRSVSWYQQTPGQGLQFLFEYFSETQRNKGNFPGRFSGRQFSNSRSEMNVSTLELGDSALYLCASSSRTSLTDTQYFGPGTRLTVL.

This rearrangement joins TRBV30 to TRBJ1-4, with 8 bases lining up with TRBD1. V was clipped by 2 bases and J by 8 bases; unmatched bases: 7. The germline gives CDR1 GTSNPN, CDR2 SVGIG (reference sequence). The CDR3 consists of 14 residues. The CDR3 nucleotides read TGTGCCTGGAGTCTGGAGACAGGGGAGGAAAAACTGTTTTTT. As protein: CAWSLETGEEKLFF.

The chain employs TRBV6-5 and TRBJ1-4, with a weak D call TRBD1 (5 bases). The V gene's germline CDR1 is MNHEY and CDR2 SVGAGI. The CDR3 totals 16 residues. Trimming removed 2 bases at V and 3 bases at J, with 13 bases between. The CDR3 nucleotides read TGTGCCAGCAGTTACCGTTCGGCAGGGCCTAATGAAAAACTGTTTTTT. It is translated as CASSYRSAGPNEKLFF.

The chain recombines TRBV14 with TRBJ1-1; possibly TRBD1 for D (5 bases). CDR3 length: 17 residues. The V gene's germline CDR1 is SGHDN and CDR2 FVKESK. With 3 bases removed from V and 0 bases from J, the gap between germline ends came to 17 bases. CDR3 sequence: CASSHPGSGVMNTEAFF. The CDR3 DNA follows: TGTGCCAGCAGCCACCCAGGGTCGGGGGTTATGAACACTGAAGCTTTCTTT.

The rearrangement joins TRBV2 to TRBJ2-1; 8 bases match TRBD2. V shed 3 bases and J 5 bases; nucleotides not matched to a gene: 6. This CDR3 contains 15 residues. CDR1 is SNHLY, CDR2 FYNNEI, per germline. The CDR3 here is CASSEERGTNNEQFF. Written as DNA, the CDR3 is TGTGCCAGCAGTGAGGAGCGGGGGACCAACAATGAGCAGTTCTTC. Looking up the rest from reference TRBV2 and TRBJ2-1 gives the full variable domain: EPEVTQTPSHQVTQMGQEVILRCVPISNHLYFYWYRQILGQKVEFLVSFYNNEISEKSEIFDDQFSVERPDGSNFTLKIRSTKLEDSAMYFCASSEERGTNNEQFFGPGTRLTVL.

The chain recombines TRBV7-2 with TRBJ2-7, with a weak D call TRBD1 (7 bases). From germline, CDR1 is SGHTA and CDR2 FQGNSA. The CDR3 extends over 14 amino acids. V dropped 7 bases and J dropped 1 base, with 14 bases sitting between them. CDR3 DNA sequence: TGTGCCAGCATGAGCAGGGGGGCGTCCTACGAGCAGTACTTC. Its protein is CASMSRGASYEQYF. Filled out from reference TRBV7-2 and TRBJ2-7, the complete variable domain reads GAGVSQSPSNKVTEKGKDVELRCDPISGHTALYWYRQSLGQGLEFLIYFQGNSAPDKSGLPSDRFSAERTGGSVSTLTIQRTQQEDSAVYLCASMSRGASYEQYFGPGTRLTVT.

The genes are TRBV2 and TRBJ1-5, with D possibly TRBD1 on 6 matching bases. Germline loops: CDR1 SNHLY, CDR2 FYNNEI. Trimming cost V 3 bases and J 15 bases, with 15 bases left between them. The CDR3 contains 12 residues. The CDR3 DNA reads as TGTGCCAGCAGTGATCTTCAGGGGCTAACGCATTTT. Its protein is CASSDLQGLTHF.

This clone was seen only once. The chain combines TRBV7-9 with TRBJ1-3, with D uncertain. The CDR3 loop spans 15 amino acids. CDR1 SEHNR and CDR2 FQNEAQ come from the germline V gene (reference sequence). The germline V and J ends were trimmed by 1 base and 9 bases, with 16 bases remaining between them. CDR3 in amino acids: CASSLVPASGGTIYF. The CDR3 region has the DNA TGTGCCAGCAGCTTAGTTCCGGCCTCCGGCGGCACCATATATTTT.